Listed here are 28 T cell receptor beta chains from one sample, sequenced in a study of Ad26.COV2.S vaccination and SARS-CoV-2 variants. The repertoire was sequenced with immunoSEQ multiplex PCR; TCRdb's copy has only in-frame clones and lacks some. This repertoire shows around 450,000 clones, nearly 90% found once; its top ten account for just over 2.5%. Noted treatment: some 20 received Ad26.COV2.S at low or high dose, single or two shots; roughly five received placebo; per-sample allocation not given. Sampling was performed 63 days after the first vaccine or placebo injection. Here the sequenced sample was peripheral blood, taken in a trial of Ad26.COV2.S vaccine versus placebo. The receptors derive from a person aged 18 to 59 who received the Ad26.COV2.S COVID-19 vaccine or a placebo.

V is TRBV5-6 and J is TRBJ2-7; TRBD2 is a possible D gene (5 bases). V lost 1 base, J lost 3 bases, and 8 bases lay in between. CDR1 and CDR2 (germline): SGHDT, YYEEEE. The CDR3 has 13 amino acids. CDR3 DNA: TGTGCCAGCAGCTTGCGCGGAGGCTACGAGCAGTACGTC. It translates to CASSLRGGYEQYV.

V is TRBV6-6 and J is TRBJ2-1, with 7 bases that match TRBD1. The CDR3 extends over 14 amino acids. Germline V gives CDR1 MNHNY, CDR2 SVGAGI (reference sequence). V lost 8 bases, J lost 3 bases, and 7 bases stayed unmatched. CDR3 nucleotide sequence: TGTGCCAGCCTACGACAGGGCAACTACAATGAGCAGTTCTTC. Translating gives CASLRQGNYNEQFF.

The rearrangement joins TRBV5-1 to TRBJ1-6; D ambiguous. The CDR3 has 15 residues. V was cut by 4 bases and J by 5 bases, with 13 bases left in between. Germline CDR1 SGHRS, CDR2 YFSETQ. CDR3 loop: CASSPDSPHNSPLHF. In nucleotides, the CDR3 is TGCGCCAGCAGCCCCGACTCTCCCCATAATTCACCCCTCCACTTT.

The chain joins TRBV15 to TRBJ1-5; no reliable D call. V was shortened by 1 base and J by 2 bases, with 9 bases between the two germline ends. The CDR3 sequence is 15 residues long. Germline values: CDR1 LNHNV, CDR2 YYDKDF (reference sequence). The CDR3 bases are TGTGCCACCAGCAGAGGGGTAAGTGGCAATCAGCCCCAGCATTTT. Its translation is CATSRGVSGNQPQHF.

The chain recombines TRBV19 with TRBJ1-2, with D maybe TRBD1 (6 bases). V lost 6 bases and J lost 3, with 8 bases in between. The CDR3 contains 12 residues. Germline V CDR1 and CDR2: LNHDA, SQIVND (reference sequence). The CDR3 nucleotides are TGTGCCAGTAGCGACAGGTACTATGGCTACACCTTC. Translated, it gives CASSDRYYGYTF.

This clone was observed a few times. The V gene is TRBV27, the J gene TRBJ1-2, with 8 bases that match TRBD1. V lost 6 bases and J lost 3; bases outside the gene matches: 0. The CDR3 is 12 residues long. Germline V lookup: CDR1 MNHEY, CDR2 SMNVEV (reference sequence). The CDR3 DNA follows: TGTGCCAGCAGGGACAGGGACTATGGCTACACCTTC. It codes for CASRDRDYGYTF.

The rearrangement uses TRBV5-1 and TRBJ2-2; D remains ambiguous. V lost 4 bases and J lost 6, with 10 bases in between. The germline V gene has CDR1 SGHRS and CDR2 YFSETQ. The CDR3 is 13 amino acids. CDR3 loop: CASSQTDSGELFF. CDR3 bases: TGCGCCAGCAGCCAGACTGACTCCGGGGAGCTGTTTTTT.

This chain links TRBV18 with TRBJ2-7; D gene ambiguous. CDR1 is KGHSH, CDR2 LQKENI, per germline. V was pared by 2 bases and J by 2 bases, with 13 bases between. The CDR3 extends over 15 amino acids. This CDR3 is CASSPTSGTAYEQYV. The CDR3 DNA is TGTGCCAGCTCACCAACGTCTGGCACAGCCTACGAGCAGTACGTC.

The V gene is TRBV7-3, the J gene TRBJ2-2, with D perhaps given as TRBD1 or TRBD2 (6 bases each). Per the germline V gene, CDR1 is SGHTA and CDR2 is FQGTGA. The CDR3 has 15 amino acids. V lost 5 bases and J lost 4, with 14 bases in between. Written as DNA, the CDR3 is TGTGCCAGCAGCCAGGGGAGGCGGGGCACCGGGGAGCTGTTTTTT. Its translation: CASSQGRRGTGELFF.

The rearrangement links TRBV7-9 to TRBJ2-2; possibly TRBD1 for D (6 bases). Germline values: CDR1 SEHNR, CDR2 FQNEAQ (reference sequence). V dropped 6 bases and J dropped 1 base, with 12 bases sitting between them. CDR3 length: 15 amino acids. The CDR3 loop is CASSPGHLNTGELFF. CDR3 nucleotides: TGTGCCAGCAGTCCGGGACACTTGAACACCGGGGAGCTGTTTTTT. The full variable domain, its missing parts supplied by reference TRBV7-9 and TRBJ2-2, is DTGVSQNPRHKITKRGQNVTFRCDPISEHNRLYWYRQTLGQGPEFLTYFQNEAQLEKSRLLSDRFSAERPKGSFSTLEIQRTEQGDSAMYLCASSPGHLNTGELFFGEGSRLTVL.

The chain is built from TRBV21-1 and TRBJ2-7; whether TRBD1, the table's D call, matches the DNA was not checked. TRBV21-1 is shown as a pseudogene. CDR3 length: 15 residues. CDR3 sequence (DNA): TGTGCCAGCAGCACTTGTACAGGGGACCTCTACGAGCAGTACGTC. Protein product: CASSTCTGDLYEQYV.

The V and J genes are TRBV11-2 and TRBJ2-7; D possibly matches TRBD1 or TRBD2 (5 bases each). This CDR3 has 15 amino acids. Per germline, CDR1 SGHAT and CDR2 FQNNGV. Trimming removed 2 bases from V and 1 base from J, with 12 bases in between. CDR3 sequence (DNA): TGTGCCAGCAGCTTACCGGGACGGACTTCCTACGAGCAGTACGTC. The encoded protein is CASSLPGRTSYEQYV.

The chain has TRBV10-1 and TRBJ2-7; D is unclear. Germline-derived CDR1 and CDR2 are WNHNN and SYGVQD (reference sequence). The CDR3 totals 17 residues. Trimming took off 2 bases at V and 4 bases at J, with 21 bases between the two ends. In nucleotides, the CDR3 is TGCGCCAGCAGTGAGCGTTGGGTAGGGCGATCCCATTACGAGCAGTACGTC. Translation: CASSERWVGRSHYEQYV.

The gene calls are TRBV7-2 and TRBJ1-6; 8 bases are a match to TRBD1. The ends lost 5 bases at V and 8 bases at J; junction bases unmatched: 5. The CDR3 consists of 14 residues. From germline, CDR1 is SGHTA and CDR2 FQGNSA. The CDR3 region has the DNA TGTGCCAGCAGCCTTGACAGGGGTGATTCACCCCTCCACTTT. It is translated as CASSLDRGDSPLHF.

V usage is TRBV7-9 and J usage is TRBJ1-6, with a weak D call TRBD1 (6 bases). Germline loops: CDR1 SEHNR, CDR2 FQNEAQ (reference sequence). The CDR3 sequence is 16 residues long. Trimming removed 5 bases from V and 2 bases from J, with 13 bases in between. CDR3 loop: CASSPKGGPYNSPLHF. CDR3 coding DNA: TGTGCCAGCAGCCCCAAAGGGGGGCCCTATAATTCACCCCTCCACTTT.

The chain is built from TRBV5-6 and TRBJ1-6; no definite D call. V lost 2 bases, J lost 0 bases, and 9 bases lay in between. The CDR3 has 16 amino acids. CDR1 and CDR2 (germline): SGHDT, YYEEEE. In nucleotides, the CDR3 is TGTGCCAGCAGCTTAGGCGGGAGCTCCTATAATTCACCCCTCCACTTT. Translated, it gives CASSLGGSSYNSPLHF.

DNA of the CDR3: TGCGCCAGCAGCTTGGCGGGCCTTTCGGGCTGGGGTGGGGCCAACGTCCTGACTTTC. Its protein product is CASSLAGLSGWGGANVLTF. This chain links TRBV5-1 with TRBJ2-6; D gene ambiguous. The CDR3 consists of 19 residues. The germline V gene has CDR1 SGHRS and CDR2 YFSETQ. Trimming took off 0 bases at V and 3 bases at J, with 19 bases between the two ends.

This clone was seen a handful of times. This chain joins TRBV7-6 and TRBJ2-2; D is undetermined. From germline, CDR1 is SGHVS and CDR2 FNYEAQ. V shed 1 base and J shed 5 bases, with 5 bases lying between them. The length of the CDR3 is 13 residues. CDR3 bases: TGTGCCAGCAGCTTAGTTAAGACCGGGGAGCTGTTTTTT. This gives the protein CASSLVKTGELFF.

Only one count was recorded for this clone. CDR3 in amino acids: CASSLYQGVGGGYTF. As DNA, the CDR3 is TGTGCCAGCAGCCTATACCAGGGGGTCGGGGGTGGCTACACCTTC. The chain employs TRBV7-2 and TRBJ1-2, with 7 bases lining up with TRBD1. Germline V gene sequence: CDR1 SGHTA, CDR2 FQGNSA. V lost 5 bases to trimming and J lost 7 bases; unmatched junction nucleotides: 13. The CDR3 totals 15 residues.

The chain employs TRBV9 and TRBJ1-1; 12 bases are shared with TRBD1. From germline, CDR1 is SGDLS and CDR2 YYNGEE. The CDR3 consists of 15 residues. The V and J ends lost 0 bases and 11 bases, in that order; junction bases with no gene match: 8. The CDR3, as DNA: TGTGCCAGCAGCGTAGCTGGGACAGGGGGCCTGGAGGCTTTCTTT. This codes for CASSVAGTGGLEAFF.

This clone came up once. This chain uses TRBV30 with TRBJ2-2; D possibly uses TRBD1 or TRBD2 (5 bases each). The CDR3 runs 13 residues. The V end was cut by 8 bases, the J end by 6 bases, with 16 bases between. The germline CDR1 and CDR2 sequences are GTSNPN and SVGIG (reference sequence). The CDR3 region has the DNA TGTGCCGGGACCCCGGCGGCGGCCGGGGAGCTGTTTTTT. This translates into CAGTPAAAGELFF. Complete variable domain (other parts from reference TRBV30 and TRBJ2-2): SQTIHQWPATLVQPVGSPLSLECTVEGTSNPNLYWYRQAAGRGLQLLFYSVGIGQISSEVPQNLSASRPQDRQFILSSKKLLLSDSGFYLCAGTPAAAGELFFGEGSRLTVL.

J is TRBJ1-1 and V is TRBV29-1; D remains ambiguous. V lost 6 bases to trimming and J lost 0 bases, with 8 bases between them. Germline V gene data show CDR1 as SQVTM and CDR2 as ANQGSEA. This CDR3 spans 12 amino acids. CDR3 nucleotides: TGCAGCGTCAGGCTTTTGAACACTGAAGCTTTCTTT. Translation: CSVRLLNTEAFF.

The chain is built from TRBV10-2 and TRBJ2-5; 10 bases align to TRBD1. The CDR3 extends over 14 amino acids. V gave up 6 bases and J gave up 5 bases; unmatched junction bases: 6. CDR1 is WSHSY, CDR2 SAAADI, per germline. The CDR3 protein is CASRQTGGRETQYF. DNA for the CDR3: TGCGCCAGCAGGCAGACAGGGGGCAGGGAGACCCAGTACTTC.

The table lists this clone with a count of one. The genes are TRBV7-9 and TRBJ1-1; D is ambiguous. In germline, CDR1 is SEHNR, CDR2 FQNEAQ (reference sequence). The V and J ends lost 1 base and 4 bases respectively, with 13 bases between them. The CDR3 has 15 residues. DNA for the CDR3: TGTGCCAGCAGCTTAGGGAGCATCGGAGGCACTGAAGCTTTCTTT. This codes for CASSLGSIGGTEAFF. The full variable domain, its missing parts supplied by reference TRBV7-9 and TRBJ1-1, is DTGVSQNPRHKITKRGQNVTFRCDPISEHNRLYWYRQTLGQGPEFLTYFQNEAQLEKSRLLSDRFSAERPKGSFSTLEIQRTEQGDSAMYLCASSLGSIGGTEAFFGQGTRLTVV.

The V call is TRBV9, the J call TRBJ1-1; D not resolved. The germline V gene has CDR1 SGDLS and CDR2 YYNGEE. This CDR3 is 15 amino acids long. The V end lost 7 bases, the J end lost 1 base, and 17 bases lay between the germline ends. CDR3 region: CASSRWEGGNTEAFF. The DNA for the CDR3 is TGTGCCAGCTCCCGCTGGGAGGGCGGGAACACTGAAGCTTTCTTT.

This clone has only a few counts. The rearrangement joins TRBV28 to TRBJ2-3; D is unclear. The CDR3 totals 11 residues. Germline-derived CDR1 and CDR2 are MDHEN and SYDVKM. CDR3 region: CSVLRYKTQYF. CDR3 nucleotide sequence: TGTTCCGTCCTTCGGTACAAAACGCAGTATTTT.

The J gene is TRBJ1-6, the V gene TRBV9; D is undetermined. Germline V lookup: CDR1 SGDLS, CDR2 YYNGEE. V was trimmed by 7 bases and J by 5 bases, leaving 7 bases between them. The CDR3 length is 12 residues. CDR3 DNA sequence: TGTGCCAGCGAGGGTGATAATTCACCCCTCCACTTT. Its protein is CASEGDNSPLHF.

The chain is built from TRBV7-8 and TRBJ2-7; no reliable D call. The V end lost 5 bases, the J end lost 3 bases, and 17 bases lay between the germline ends. The CDR3 is 15 residues long. The germline V gene encodes CDR1 SGHVS and CDR2 FQNEAQ. The CDR3 protein is CASSPLPGPYYEQYV. In DNA form, the CDR3 reads TGTGCCAGCAGCCCCCTCCCAGGACCATACTACGAGCAGTACGTC.